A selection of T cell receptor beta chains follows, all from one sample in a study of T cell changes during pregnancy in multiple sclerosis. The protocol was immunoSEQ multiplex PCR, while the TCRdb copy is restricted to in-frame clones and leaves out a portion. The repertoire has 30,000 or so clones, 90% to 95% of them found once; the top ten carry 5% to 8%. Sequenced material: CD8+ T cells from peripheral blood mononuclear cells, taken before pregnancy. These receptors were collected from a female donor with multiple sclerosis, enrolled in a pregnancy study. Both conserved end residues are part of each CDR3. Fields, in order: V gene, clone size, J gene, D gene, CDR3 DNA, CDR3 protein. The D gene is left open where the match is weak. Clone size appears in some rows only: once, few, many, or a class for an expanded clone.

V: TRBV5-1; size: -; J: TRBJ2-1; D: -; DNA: TGCGCCAGCAGCCATAACCTCAGGTTGAGTGAGCAGTTCTTC; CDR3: CASSHNLRLSEQFF
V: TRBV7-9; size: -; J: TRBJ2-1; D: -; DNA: TGTGCCAGCAGCACCCGGGACACCACAAACAATGAGCAGTTCTTC; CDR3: CASSTRDTTNNEQFF
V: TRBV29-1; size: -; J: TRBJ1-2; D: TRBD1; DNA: TGCAGCGGCGCAGGACAGGATCCCAACTATGGCTACACCTTC; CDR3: CSGAGQDPNYGYTF
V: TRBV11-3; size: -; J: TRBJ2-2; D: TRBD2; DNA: TGTGCCAGCAGCTCGCGGACTAGCTACACCGGGGAGCTGTTTTTT; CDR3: CASSSRTSYTGELFF
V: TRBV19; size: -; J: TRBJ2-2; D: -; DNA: TGTGCCAGTAGTATAGATTCCGGGGGACCCGGGGAGCTGTTTTTT; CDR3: CASSIDSGGPGELFF
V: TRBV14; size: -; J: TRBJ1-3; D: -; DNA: TGTGCCAGCAGCCAAGATGAGCGAAAGGGGGCTGGAAACACCATATATTTT; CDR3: CASSQDERKGAGNTIYF
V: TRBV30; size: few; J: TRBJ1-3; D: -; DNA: TGTGCCTGGAGTACAGACACCTCTGGAAACACCATATATTTT; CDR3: CAWSTDTSGNTIYF
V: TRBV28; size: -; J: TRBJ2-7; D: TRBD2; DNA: TGTGCCAGCAGTGGAGGGACTAGCGGGAGATGGTACGAGCAGTACTTC; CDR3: CASSGGTSGRWYEQYF
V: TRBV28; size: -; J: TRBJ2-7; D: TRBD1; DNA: TGTGCCAGCAGTCCGAGGGACAGGGGATTGCCGCGCGAGCAGTACTTC; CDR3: CASSPRDRGLPREQYF
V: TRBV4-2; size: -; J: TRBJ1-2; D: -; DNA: TGTGCCAGCAGCCAACCTCAGGGAAGATTGGGCTATGGCTACACCTTC; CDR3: CASSQPQGRLGYGYTF
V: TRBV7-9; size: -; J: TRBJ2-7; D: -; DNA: TGTGCCAGCAGCTTAGAACAGAGCTACGAGCAGTACTTC; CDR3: CASSLEQSYEQYF
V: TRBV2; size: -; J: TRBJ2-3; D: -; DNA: TGTGCCAGCAGTGAGGGGGTTTGGGGGCGAACCGGCACAGATACGCAGTATTTT; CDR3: CASSEGVWGRTGTDTQYF
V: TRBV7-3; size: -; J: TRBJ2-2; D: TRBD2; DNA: TGTGCCAGCAGCCCCCTAGGACTAGCGGGAGGGCCTTACACCGGGGAGCTGTTTTTT; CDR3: CASSPLGLAGGPYTGELFF
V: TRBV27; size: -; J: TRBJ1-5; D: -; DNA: TGTGCCAGCAGTTTACGGGGGGCAGGGCAGCCCCAGCATTTT; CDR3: CASSLRGAGQPQHF
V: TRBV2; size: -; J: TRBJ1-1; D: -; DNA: TGTGCCAGCAGTGATGGAGGGGTGAACACTGAAGCTTTCTTT; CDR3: CASSDGGVNTEAFF
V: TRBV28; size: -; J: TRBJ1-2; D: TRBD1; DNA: TGTGCCGGCCAGTACAGGGGCGGCTATGGCTACACCTTC; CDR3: CAGQYRGGYGYTF
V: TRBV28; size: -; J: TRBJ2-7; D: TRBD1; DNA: TGTGCCAGCAGTTCCCGGGACAGATCCTACGAGCAGTACTTC; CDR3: CASSSRDRSYEQYF
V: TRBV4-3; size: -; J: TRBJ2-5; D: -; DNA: TGCGCCAGCAGCCAAGAGGCTTTTACGGGGGGCGGGGAGACCCAGTACTTC; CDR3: CASSQEAFTGGGETQYF
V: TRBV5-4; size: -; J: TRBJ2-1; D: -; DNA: TGTGCCAGCAGCTTGAGTAGGGGCTCCTACAATGAGCAGTTCTTC; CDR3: CASSLSRGSYNEQFF
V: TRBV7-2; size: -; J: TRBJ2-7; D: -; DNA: TGTGCCAGCAGCCCAGACAGGTACTACTACGAGCAGTACTTC; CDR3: CASSPDRYYYEQYF